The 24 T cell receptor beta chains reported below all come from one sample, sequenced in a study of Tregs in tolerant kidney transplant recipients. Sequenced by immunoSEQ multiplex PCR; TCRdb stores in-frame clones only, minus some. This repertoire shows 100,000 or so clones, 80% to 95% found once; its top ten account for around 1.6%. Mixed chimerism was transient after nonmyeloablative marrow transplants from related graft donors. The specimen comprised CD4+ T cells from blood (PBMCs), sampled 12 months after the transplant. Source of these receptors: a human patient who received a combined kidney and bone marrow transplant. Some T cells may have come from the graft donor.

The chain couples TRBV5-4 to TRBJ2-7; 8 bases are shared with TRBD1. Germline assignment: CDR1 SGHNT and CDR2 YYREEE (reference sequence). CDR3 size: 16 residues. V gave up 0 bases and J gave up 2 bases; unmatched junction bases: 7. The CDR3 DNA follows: TGTGCCAGCAGCTTGGCTTCGACAGGGGTAGCCTACGAGCAGTACTTC. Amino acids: CASSLASTGVAYEQYF. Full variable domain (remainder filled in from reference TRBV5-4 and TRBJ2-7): ETGVTQSPTHLIKTRGQQVTLRCSSQSGHNTVSWYQQALGQGPQFIFQYYREEENGRGNFPPRFSGLQFPNYSSELNVNALELDDSALYLCASSLASTGVAYEQYFGPGTRLTVT.

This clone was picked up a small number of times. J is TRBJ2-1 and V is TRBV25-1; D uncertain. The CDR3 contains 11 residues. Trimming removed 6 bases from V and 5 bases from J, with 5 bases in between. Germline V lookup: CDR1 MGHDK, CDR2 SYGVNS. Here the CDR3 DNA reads TGTGCCAGCAGCCTAAACAATGAGCAGTTCTTC. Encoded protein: CASSLNNEQFF.

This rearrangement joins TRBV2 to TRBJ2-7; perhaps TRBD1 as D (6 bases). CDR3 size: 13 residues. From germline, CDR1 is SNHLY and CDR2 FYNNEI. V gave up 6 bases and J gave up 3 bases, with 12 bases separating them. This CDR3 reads CASRPGHLYEQYF. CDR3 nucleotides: TGTGCCAGCAGGCCGGGACACCTCTACGAGCAGTACTTC. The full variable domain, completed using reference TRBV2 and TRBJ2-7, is EPEVTQTPSHQVTQMGQEVILRCVPISNHLYFYWYRQILGQKVEFLVSFYNNEISEKSEIFDDQFSVERPDGSNFTLKIRSTKLEDSAMYFCASRPGHLYEQYFGPGTRLTVT.

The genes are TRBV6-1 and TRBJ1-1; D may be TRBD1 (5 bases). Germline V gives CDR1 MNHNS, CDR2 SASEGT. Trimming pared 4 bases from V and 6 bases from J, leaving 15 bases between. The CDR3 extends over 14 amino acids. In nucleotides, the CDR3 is TGTGCCAGCAGTGCGACAGTGGGGTACGCTGAAGCTTTCTTT. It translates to CASSATVGYAEAFF.

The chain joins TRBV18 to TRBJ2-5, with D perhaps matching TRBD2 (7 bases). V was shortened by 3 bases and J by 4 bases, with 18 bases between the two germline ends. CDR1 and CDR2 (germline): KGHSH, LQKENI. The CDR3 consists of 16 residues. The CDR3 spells CASSPRAGATPETQYF. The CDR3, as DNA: TGTGCCAGCTCACCCCGGGCGGGGGCCACCCCAGAGACCCAGTACTTC.

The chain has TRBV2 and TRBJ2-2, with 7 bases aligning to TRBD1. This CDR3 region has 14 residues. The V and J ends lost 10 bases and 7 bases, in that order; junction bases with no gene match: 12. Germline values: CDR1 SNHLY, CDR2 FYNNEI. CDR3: CATTGDSLSGELFF. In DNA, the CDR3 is TGTGCCACCACCGGGGACAGTCTTAGCGGGGAGCTGTTTTTT.

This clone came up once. CDR3 sequence reads: CASSLGQGLTDTQYF. In DNA, the CDR3 is TGTGCCAGCAGCTTGGGACAGGGTCTCACAGATACGCAGTATTTT. V and J are TRBV5-4 and TRBJ2-3, with 7 bases fitting TRBD1. Looked up from germline, CDR1 is SGHNT and CDR2 is YYREEE (reference sequence). Losses at the gene ends were 0 bases for V and 2 bases for J; bases not matched to a gene: 3. The CDR3 sequence is 15 residues long.

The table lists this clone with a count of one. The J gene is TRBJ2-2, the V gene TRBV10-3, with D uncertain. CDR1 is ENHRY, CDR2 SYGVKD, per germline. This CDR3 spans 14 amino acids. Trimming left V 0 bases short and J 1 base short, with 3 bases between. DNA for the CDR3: TGTGCCATCAGTGAGTCCCGGAACACCGGGGAGCTGTTTTTT. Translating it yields CAISESRNTGELFF.

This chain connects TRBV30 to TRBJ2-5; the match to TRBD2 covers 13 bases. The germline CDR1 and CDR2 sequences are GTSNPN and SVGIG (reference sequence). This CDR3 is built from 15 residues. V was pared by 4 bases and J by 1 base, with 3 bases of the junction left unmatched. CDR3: CAWTGTSGAQETQYF. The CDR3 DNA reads TGTGCCTGGACCGGGACTAGCGGGGCCCAAGAGACCCAGTACTTC.

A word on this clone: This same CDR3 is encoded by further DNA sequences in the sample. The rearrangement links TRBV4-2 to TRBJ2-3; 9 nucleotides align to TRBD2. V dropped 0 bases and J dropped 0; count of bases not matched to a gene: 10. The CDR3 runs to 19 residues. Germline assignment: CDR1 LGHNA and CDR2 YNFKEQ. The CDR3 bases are TGTGCCAGCAGCCAAGATGGGCTAGCGGGGATCACTAGCACAGATACGCAGTATTTT. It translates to CASSQDGLAGITSTDTQYF.

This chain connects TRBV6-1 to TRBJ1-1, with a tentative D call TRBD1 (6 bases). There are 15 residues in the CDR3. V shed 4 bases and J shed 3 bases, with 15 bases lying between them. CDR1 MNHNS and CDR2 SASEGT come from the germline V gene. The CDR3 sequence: CASSARGGWDTEAFF. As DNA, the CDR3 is TGTGCCAGCAGTGCTAGGGGGGGTTGGGACACTGAAGCTTTCTTT.

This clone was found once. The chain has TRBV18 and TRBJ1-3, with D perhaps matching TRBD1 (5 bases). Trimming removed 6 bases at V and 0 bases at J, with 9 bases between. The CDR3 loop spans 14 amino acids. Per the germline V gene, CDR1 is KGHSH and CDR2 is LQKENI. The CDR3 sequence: CASSKDSSGNTIYF. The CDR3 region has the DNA TGTGCCAGCTCGAAAGACAGCTCTGGAAACACCATATATTTT.

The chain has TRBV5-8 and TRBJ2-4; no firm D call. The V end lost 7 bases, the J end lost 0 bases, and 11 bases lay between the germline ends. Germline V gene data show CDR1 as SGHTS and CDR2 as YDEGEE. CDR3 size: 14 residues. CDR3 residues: CASSGDLAKNIQYF. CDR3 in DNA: TGTGCCAGCTCAGGTGACCTAGCCAAAAACATTCAGTACTTC. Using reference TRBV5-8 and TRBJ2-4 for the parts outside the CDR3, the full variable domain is EAGVTQSPTHLIKTRGQQATLRCSPISGHTSVYWYQQALGLGLQFLLWYDEGEERNRGNFPPRFSGRQFPNYSSELNVNALELEDSALYLCASSGDLAKNIQYFGAGTRLSVL.

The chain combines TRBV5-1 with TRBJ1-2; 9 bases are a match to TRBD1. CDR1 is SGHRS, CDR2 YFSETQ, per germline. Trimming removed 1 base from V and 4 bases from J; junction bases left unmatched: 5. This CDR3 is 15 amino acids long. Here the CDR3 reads CASSLTGGVSYGYTF. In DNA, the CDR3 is TGCGCCAGCAGCTTGACAGGGGGCGTGAGCTATGGCTACACCTTC.

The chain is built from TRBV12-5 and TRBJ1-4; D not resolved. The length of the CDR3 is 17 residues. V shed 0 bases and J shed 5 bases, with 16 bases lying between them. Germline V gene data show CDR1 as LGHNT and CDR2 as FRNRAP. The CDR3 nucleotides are TGTGCTAGTGGTTTGGTAGCCCACTACCCGATAAATGAAAAACTGTTTTTT. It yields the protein CASGLVAHYPINEKLFF.

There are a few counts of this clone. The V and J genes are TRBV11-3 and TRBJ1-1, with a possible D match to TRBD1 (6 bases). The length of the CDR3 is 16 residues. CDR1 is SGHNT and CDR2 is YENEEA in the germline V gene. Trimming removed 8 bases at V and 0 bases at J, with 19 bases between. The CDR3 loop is CASPDRRTEMNTEAFF. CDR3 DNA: TGTGCCAGCCCGGACAGAAGGACCGAGATGAACACTGAAGCTTTCTTT.

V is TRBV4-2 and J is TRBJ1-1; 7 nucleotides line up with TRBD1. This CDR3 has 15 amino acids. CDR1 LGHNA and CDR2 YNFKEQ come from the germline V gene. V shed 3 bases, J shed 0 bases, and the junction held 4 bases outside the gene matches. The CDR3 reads CASSQADRLNTEAFF. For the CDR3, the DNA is TGTGCCAGCAGCCAGGCGGACAGGCTGAACACTGAAGCTTTCTTT.

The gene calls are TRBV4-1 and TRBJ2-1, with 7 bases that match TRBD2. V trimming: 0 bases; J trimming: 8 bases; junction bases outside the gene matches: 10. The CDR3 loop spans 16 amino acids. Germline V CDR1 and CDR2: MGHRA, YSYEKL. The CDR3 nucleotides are TGCGCCAGCAGCCAAGATCCCCTAGCGGCCGTGGATGAGCAGTTCTTC. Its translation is CASSQDPLAAVDEQFF.

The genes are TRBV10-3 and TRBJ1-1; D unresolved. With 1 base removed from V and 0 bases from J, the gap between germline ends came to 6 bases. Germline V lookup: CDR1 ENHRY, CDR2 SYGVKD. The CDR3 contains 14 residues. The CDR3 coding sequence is TGTGCCATCAGTGAGTTTACGGTGAACACTGAAGCTTTCTTT. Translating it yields CAISEFTVNTEAFF.

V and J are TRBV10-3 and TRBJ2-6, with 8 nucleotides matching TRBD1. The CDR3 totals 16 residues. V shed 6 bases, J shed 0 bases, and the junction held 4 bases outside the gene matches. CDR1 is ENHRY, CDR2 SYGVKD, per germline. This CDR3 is CAISQGQGSGANVLTF. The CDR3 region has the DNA TGTGCCATCAGCCAAGGACAGGGCTCTGGGGCCAACGTCCTGACTTTC.

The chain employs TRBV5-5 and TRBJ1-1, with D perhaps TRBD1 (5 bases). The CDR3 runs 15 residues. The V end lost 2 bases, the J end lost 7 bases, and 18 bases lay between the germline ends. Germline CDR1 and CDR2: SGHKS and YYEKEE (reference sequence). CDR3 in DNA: TGTGCCAGCAGCTTAGAGGGGAGGATCAACGGTGAAGCTTTCTTT. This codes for CASSLEGRINGEAFF.

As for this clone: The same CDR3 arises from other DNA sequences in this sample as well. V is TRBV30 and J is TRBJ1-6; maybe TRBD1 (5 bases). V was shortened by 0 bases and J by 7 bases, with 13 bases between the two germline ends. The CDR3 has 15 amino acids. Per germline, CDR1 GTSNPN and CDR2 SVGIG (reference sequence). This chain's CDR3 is CAWSVLAGQNSPLHF. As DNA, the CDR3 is TGTGCCTGGAGTGTATTGGCAGGGCAAAATTCACCCCTCCACTTT.

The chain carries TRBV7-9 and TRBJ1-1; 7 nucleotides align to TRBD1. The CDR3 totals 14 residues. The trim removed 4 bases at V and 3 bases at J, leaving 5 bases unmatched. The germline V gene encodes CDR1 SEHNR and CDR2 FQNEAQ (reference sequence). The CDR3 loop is CASSSWDSDTEAFF. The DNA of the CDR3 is TGTGCCAGCAGCTCATGGGACAGTGACACTGAAGCTTTCTTT.

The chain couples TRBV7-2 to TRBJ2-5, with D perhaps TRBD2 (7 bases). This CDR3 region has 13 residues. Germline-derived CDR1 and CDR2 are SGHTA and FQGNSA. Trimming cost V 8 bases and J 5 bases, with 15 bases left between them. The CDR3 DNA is TGTGCCAGCCAGAGGGGGGGCCGCGAGACCCAGTACTTC. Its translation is CASQRGGRETQYF.